This T cell receptor beta chain came from a study of molecular identifiers for immune sequencing clone quantification. Across the study: Within a replicate experiment, RNA obtained from either about 20,000 or 100,000 naive CD8 cells was divided into five aliquots, and four of those aliquots were then sequenced.

Study results and limitations: In naive cells, under 1% of molecules belonged to clones above 20 RNA copies, against over 98% in effector cells.

TCRdb itself ran the PCR reads through MiXCR, one entry per CDR3 protein. The sample records some 580,000 distinct CDR3 sequences, over 25% being singletons. CDR3 length: 14 amino acids. The V gene's germline CDR1 is SGHKS and CDR2 YYEKEE (reference sequence). V lost 3 bases to trimming and J lost 5 bases; unmatched junction nucleotides: 8. When naive CD8 T cells were sorted, they were gated as CD8+CD4-CCR7+CD45RA+. This clonotype showed up just a few times. Its cognate antigen is unknown. The receptor was isolated from a human donor in good health. Some libraries in this study had Jurkat cell RNA spiked in. Sequenced input: naive CD8+ T cells from blood, with Jurkat cell RNA spiked in. The subset is: FACS-sorted CD8+CD4-CCR7+CD45RA+ naive T cells. The chain is built from TRBV5-5 and TRBJ2-7; TRBD1 matches 7 bases. CDR3: CASSYADRSNEQYF. CDR3 nucleotide sequence: TGTGCCAGCAGCTACGCGGACAGGTCCAACGAGCAGTACTTC. The full variable domain, its missing parts supplied by reference TRBV5-5 and TRBJ2-7, is DAGVTQSPTHLIKTRGQQVTLRCSPISGHKSVSWYQQVLGQGPQFIFQYYEKEERGRGNFPDRFSARQFPNYSSELNVNALLLGDSALYLCASSYADRSNEQYFGPGTRLTVT.